These 22 T cell receptor beta chains share one sample of origin, sequenced in a study of blood T cell repertoires in COVID-19. Assay used: immunoSEQ multiplex PCR; TCRdb lists only in-frame clones, some missing. The sample records 180,000 or so clones, about 90% being singletons. The specimen sequenced was PBMCs or T cells enriched from blood (not recorded which). These receptors all come from a human donor with acute COVID-19. The donor label of this sample is uncertain.

The CDR3 coding sequence is TGTGCTAGTGGTTCACAGGGGTCCGGTGGAAACACCATATATTTT. The encoded protein is CASGSQGSGGNTIYF. This sequence joins TRBV12-5 and TRBJ1-3, with TRBD1 matching 7 bases. Germline V gene data show CDR1 as LGHNT and CDR2 as FRNRAP. Germline trimming cut 4 bases from V and 3 bases from J; bases unmatched to any gene: 6. There are 15 residues in the CDR3.

The V gene is TRBV28, the J gene TRBJ1-1, with D perhaps matching TRBD1 (5 bases). The CDR3 runs to 15 residues. The germline V and J ends were trimmed by 6 bases and 4 bases, with 18 bases remaining between them. Germline CDR1 MDHEN, CDR2 SYDVKM. The CDR3 region has the DNA TGTGCCAGCAGCTTACCACTTGGGGCTCGCACTGAAGCTTTCTTT. Protein sequence: CASSLPLGARTEAFF. The full variable domain, with the rest looked up from reference TRBV28 and TRBJ1-1, is DVKVTQSSRYLVKRTGEKVFLECVQDMDHENMFWYRQDPGLGLRLIYFSYDVKMKEKGDIPEGYSVSREKKERFSLILESASTNQTSMYLCASSLPLGARTEAFFGQGTRLTVV.

The rearrangement links TRBV5-5 to TRBJ1-5, with 7 bases aligning to TRBD1. The length of the CDR3 is 14 residues. Germline CDR1 SGHKS, CDR2 YYEKEE (reference sequence). V lost 2 bases and J lost 3; bases outside the gene matches: 2. The CDR3 DNA is TGTGCCAGCAGCTTTACAGGGGACAATCAGCCCCAGCATTTT. Residues: CASSFTGDNQPQHF.

This clone has a single count. The rearrangement joins TRBV7-2 to TRBJ2-1; TRBD1 matches at 10 bases. The CDR3 length is 17 residues. The V gene end was trimmed by 4 bases and the J gene end by 2 bases; junction bases not matched to a gene: 8. Germline V gene sequence: CDR1 SGHTA, CDR2 FQGNSA. The CDR3: CASSWDDRGLTYNEQFF. The CDR3 DNA is TGTGCCAGCAGCTGGGACGACAGGGGGCTCACCTACAATGAGCAGTTCTTC.

The CDR3 DNA reads TGTGCCAGCAGTCCGACAGGGATGGGGAATGAAAAACTGTTTTTT. Amino acid sequence: CASSPTGMGNEKLFF. The V gene is TRBV2, the J gene TRBJ1-4; 7 positions agree with TRBD1. CDR3 size: 15 residues. The ends lost 5 bases at V and 5 bases at J; junction bases unmatched: 8. The germline CDR1 and CDR2 sequences are SNHLY and FYNNEI.

V gene TRBV6-5 combines with J gene TRBJ1-1, with 9 bases matching TRBD1. Germline CDR1 reads MNHEY; CDR2 reads SVGAGI. Germline trimming cut 6 bases from V and 4 bases from J; bases unmatched to any gene: 9. There are 15 residues in the CDR3. The CDR3 loop reads CASRIPGQGGTEAFF. CDR3 bases: TGTGCCAGCAGGATACCGGGACAGGGTGGCACTGAAGCTTTCTTT.

There are a few counts of this clone. The chain is built from TRBV7-2 and TRBJ1-2, with D unclear. V gave up 4 bases and J gave up 8 bases, with 14 bases separating them. Per germline, CDR1 SGHTA and CDR2 FQGNSA. The CDR3 contains 13 residues. The CDR3: CASSSAPVSGYTF. In nucleotides, the CDR3 is TGTGCCAGCAGCTCCGCACCGGTTTCAGGCTACACCTTC.

The chain recombines TRBV2 with TRBJ2-1; 10 nucleotides line up with TRBD1. V lost 4 bases and J lost 5; bases outside the gene matches: 2. CDR3 size: 14 residues. Germline V lookup: CDR1 SNHLY, CDR2 FYNNEI. CDR3 region: CASSGDRGNNEQFF. For the CDR3, the DNA is TGTGCCAGCAGTGGGGACAGGGGCAACAATGAGCAGTTCTTC.

The chain recombines TRBV27 with TRBJ2-7, with D perhaps TRBD2 (5 bases). CDR1 and CDR2 (germline): MNHEY, SMNVEV (reference sequence). With 2 bases removed from V and 4 bases from J, the gap between germline ends came to 12 bases. The CDR3 length is 14 residues. This CDR3 reads CASSLSGLKYEQYF. The DNA of the CDR3 is TGTGCCAGCAGTTTAAGCGGCCTAAAATACGAGCAGTACTTC.

The chain has TRBV30 and TRBJ1-2; weak D call: TRBD1 (5 bases). The CDR3 loop spans 12 amino acids. Trimming shortened V by 2 bases and J by 8 bases, and 12 bases separated the two germline ends. Germline CDR1 reads GTSNPN; CDR2 reads SVGIG (reference sequence). CDR3 in amino acids: CAWSYSRGGYTF. As DNA, the CDR3 is TGTGCCTGGAGTTATTCTAGGGGAGGCTACACCTTC. Based on the CDR3 plus reference TRBV30 and TRBJ1-2, the full variable domain is SQTIHQWPATLVQPVGSPLSLECTVEGTSNPNLYWYRQAAGRGLQLLFYSVGIGQISSEVPQNLSASRPQDRQFILSSKKLLLSDSGFYLCAWSYSRGGYTFGSGTRLTVV.

The rearrangement links TRBV4-2 to TRBJ2-5, with TRBD2 identical over 11 bases. Germline V gene data show CDR1 as LGHNA and CDR2 as YNFKEQ. V shed 1 base and J 4 bases; nucleotides not matched to a gene: 5. The CDR3 is 16 residues long. In DNA form, the CDR3 reads TGTGCCAGCAGCCAAGTGGTTAGCGGGGGGGCAGAGACCCAGTACTTC. The encoded protein is CASSQVVSGGAETQYF.

This chain links TRBV7-9 with TRBJ2-5, with D tentatively TRBD1 (5 bases). CDR1 is SEHNR and CDR2 is FQNEAQ in the germline V gene (reference sequence). The CDR3 length is 16 residues. The V end lost 1 base, the J end lost 5 bases, and 17 bases lay between the germline ends. The CDR3 DNA reads TGTGCCAGCAGCTTAGTAGTGACAGCTACCGGGGAGACCCAGTACTTC. This translates into CASSLVVTATGETQYF.

V usage is TRBV23-1 and J usage is TRBJ1-2, with TRBD1 as a possible D gene (5 bases). TRBV23-1 is flagged as an ORF with uncertain function. Trimming left V 0 bases short and J 4 bases short, with 12 bases between. The CDR3 consists of 15 residues. CDR3 region: CASSQSRTPRYGYTF. CDR3 nucleotide sequence: TGCGCCAGCAGTCAATCCCGGACACCACGCTATGGCTACACCTTC.

The chain combines TRBV7-9 with TRBJ1-1; 7 nucleotides align to TRBD1. CDR1 and CDR2 (germline): SEHNR, FQNEAQ (reference sequence). J was trimmed by 6 bases and V by 8 bases; bases with no gene match: 3. This CDR3 is built from 11 residues. CDR3 in amino acids: CASEGAAEAFF. In nucleotides, the CDR3 is TGTGCCAGCGAGGGGGCAGCTGAAGCTTTCTTT.

The chain uses TRBV10-3 and TRBJ2-1, with 7 nucleotides matching TRBD2. Trimming took 7 bases from V and 5 from J; bases not matched to a gene: 5. Germline V gene lookup returns CDR1 ENHRY and CDR2 SYGVKD. CDR3 length equals 13 residues. The DNA of the CDR3 is TGTGCCATCATGGGGGGGGTCCACAATGAGCAGTTCTTC. It specifies CAIMGGVHNEQFF.

This clone was seen more than once but under ten times. The genes are TRBV12-5 and TRBJ1-6, with unresolved D. Trimming took off 1 base at V and 7 bases at J, with 8 bases between the two ends. There are 14 residues in the CDR3. Germline values: CDR1 LGHNT, CDR2 FRNRAP. The CDR3: CASGLDGVNSPLHF. The DNA for the CDR3 is TGTGCTAGTGGTTTGGACGGAGTAAATTCACCCCTCCACTTT.

V is TRBV5-4 and J is TRBJ2-5, with TRBD2 matching 8 bases. V was clipped by 4 bases and J by 4 bases; unmatched bases: 3. The V gene's germline CDR1 is SGHNT and CDR2 YYREEE (reference sequence). CDR3 size: 13 residues. The CDR3 loop is CASSRTSPETQYF. The CDR3 nucleotides are TGTGCCAGCAGCAGGACTAGCCCAGAGACCCAGTACTTC. Full variable domain (outside the CDR3, taken from reference TRBV5-4 and TRBJ2-5): ETGVTQSPTHLIKTRGQQVTLRCSSQSGHNTVSWYQQALGQGPQFIFQYYREEENGRGNFPPRFSGLQFPNYSSELNVNALELDDSALYLCASSRTSPETQYFGPGTRLLVL.

The J gene is TRBJ1-2, the V gene TRBV5-1; the D gene is possibly TRBD1 (6 bases). This CDR3 has 13 amino acids. Germline CDR1 SGHRS, CDR2 YFSETQ. Trimming left V 4 bases short and J 4 bases short, with 11 bases between. In DNA form, the CDR3 reads TGCGCCAGCAGCCCCGGACAGATCTATGGCTACACCTTC. This codes for CASSPGQIYGYTF. The whole variable domain, remainder taken from reference TRBV5-1 and TRBJ1-2, is KAGVTQTPRYLIKTRGQQVTLSCSPISGHRSVSWYQQTPGQGLQFLFEYFSETQRNKGNFPGRFSGRQFSNSRSEMNVSTLELGDSALYLCASSPGQIYGYTFGSGTRLTVV.

The rearrangement uses TRBV18 and TRBJ2-1; the match to TRBD1 covers 7 bases. The CDR3 is made up of 15 amino acids. V lost 3 bases and J lost 0; bases outside the gene matches: 2. CDR1 is KGHSH, CDR2 LQKENI, per germline. As DNA, the CDR3 is TGTGCCAGCTCACCTGGGGACAGCTCCTACAATGAGCAGTTCTTC. Translated, it gives CASSPGDSSYNEQFF.

CDR3 nucleotide sequence: TGTGCCAGCCGGGGACAGAAGAACACTGAAGCTTTCTTT. Translation: CASRGQKNTEAFF. The genes are TRBV6-5 and TRBJ1-1, with TRBD1 matching over 7 bases. The V gene end was trimmed by 8 bases and the J gene end by 1 base; junction bases not matched to a gene: 4. Germline V CDR1 and CDR2: MNHEY, SVGAGI. The CDR3 has 13 residues.

The chain employs TRBV2 and TRBJ2-5; D remains ambiguous. The V gene lost 6 bases and the J gene lost 1 base, with 3 bases spanning the gap. This CDR3 has 11 residues. CDR1 is SNHLY and CDR2 is FYNNEI in the germline V gene. As DNA, the CDR3 is TGTGCCAGCAGCCTCCAAGAGACCCAGTACTTC. Encoded protein: CASSLQETQYF.

The V call is TRBV20-1, the J call TRBJ2-3; 9 bases are a match to TRBD2. Trimming at V came to 3 bases and at J to 5 bases, leaving 6 bases not matched to a gene. This CDR3 is 14 amino acids long. The germline V gene has CDR1 DFQATT and CDR2 SNEGSKA (reference sequence). CDR3 DNA sequence: TGCAGTGCTAGTAGCGGGGGACCCAGAGATACGCAGTATTTT. It translates to CSASSGGPRDTQYF.